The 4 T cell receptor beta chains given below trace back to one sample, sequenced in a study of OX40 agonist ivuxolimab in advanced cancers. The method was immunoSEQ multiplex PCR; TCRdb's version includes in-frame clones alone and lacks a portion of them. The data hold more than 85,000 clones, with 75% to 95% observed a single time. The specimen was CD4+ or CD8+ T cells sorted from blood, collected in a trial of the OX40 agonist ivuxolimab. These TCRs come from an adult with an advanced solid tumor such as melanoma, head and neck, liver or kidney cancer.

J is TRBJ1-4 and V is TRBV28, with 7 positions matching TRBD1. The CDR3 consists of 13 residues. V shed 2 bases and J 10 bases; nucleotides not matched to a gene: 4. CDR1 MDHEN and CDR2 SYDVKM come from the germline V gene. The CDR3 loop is CASSLETGRKLFF. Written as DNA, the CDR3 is TGTGCCAGCAGTTTAGAGACAGGGCGAAAACTGTTTTTT.

The CDR3 DNA follows: TGTGCCAGCAGCCTCGGTCGGACTCACGAGATAAGGAACACCGGGGAGCTGTTTTTT. This codes for CASSLGRTHEIRNTGELFF. The chain has TRBV9 and TRBJ2-2, with D perhaps matching TRBD2 (5 bases). V lost 4 bases to trimming and J lost 1 base, with 23 bases between them. CDR3 size: 19 residues. Per the germline V gene, CDR1 is SGDLS and CDR2 is YYNGEE.

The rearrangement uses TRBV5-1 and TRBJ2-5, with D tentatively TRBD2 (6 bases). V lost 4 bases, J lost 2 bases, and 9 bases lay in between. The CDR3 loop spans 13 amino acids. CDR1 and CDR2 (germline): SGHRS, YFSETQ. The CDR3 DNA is TGCGCCAGCAGCGGCGGGACGCAAGAGACCCAGTACTTC. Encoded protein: CASSGGTQETQYF.

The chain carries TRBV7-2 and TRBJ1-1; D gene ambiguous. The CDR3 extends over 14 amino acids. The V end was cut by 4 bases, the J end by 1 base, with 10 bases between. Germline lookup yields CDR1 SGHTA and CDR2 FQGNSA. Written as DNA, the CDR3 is TGTGCCAGCAGCTCGCTGGGGTCGAACACTGAAGCTTTCTTT. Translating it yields CASSSLGSNTEAFF.